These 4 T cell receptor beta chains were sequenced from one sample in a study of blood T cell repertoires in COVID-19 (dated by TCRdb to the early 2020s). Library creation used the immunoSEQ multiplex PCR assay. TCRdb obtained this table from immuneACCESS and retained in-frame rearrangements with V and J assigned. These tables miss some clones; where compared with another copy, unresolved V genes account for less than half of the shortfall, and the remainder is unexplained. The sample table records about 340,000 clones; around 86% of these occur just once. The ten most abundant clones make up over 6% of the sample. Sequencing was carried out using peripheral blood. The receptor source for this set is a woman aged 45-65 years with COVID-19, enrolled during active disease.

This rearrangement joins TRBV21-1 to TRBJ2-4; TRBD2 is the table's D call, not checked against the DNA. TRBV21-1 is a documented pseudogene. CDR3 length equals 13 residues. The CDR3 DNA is TGTGCCAGCAGCAAAGGTGTGCGTTACATTCAGTACTTC. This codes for CASSKGVRYIQYF.

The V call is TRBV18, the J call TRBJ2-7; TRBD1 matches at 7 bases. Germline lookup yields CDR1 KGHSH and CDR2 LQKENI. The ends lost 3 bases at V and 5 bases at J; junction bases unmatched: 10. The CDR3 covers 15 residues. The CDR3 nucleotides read TGTGCCAGCTCACCGACAGGGTTCGAGACGAACGAGCAGTACTTC. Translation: CASSPTGFETNEQYF. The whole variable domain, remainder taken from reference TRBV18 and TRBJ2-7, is NAGVMQNPRHLVRRRGQEARLRCSPMKGHSHVYWYRQLPEEGLKFMVYLQKENIIDESGMPKERFSAEFPKEGPSILRIQQVVRGDSAAYFCASSPTGFETNEQYFGPGTRLTVT.

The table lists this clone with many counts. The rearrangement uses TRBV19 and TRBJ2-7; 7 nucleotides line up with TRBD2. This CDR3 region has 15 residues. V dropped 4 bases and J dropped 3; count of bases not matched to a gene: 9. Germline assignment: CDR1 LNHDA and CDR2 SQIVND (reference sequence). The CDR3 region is CASSSTLGEGYEQYF. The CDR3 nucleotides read TGTGCCAGTAGTAGTACCCTTGGGGAGGGCTACGAGCAGTACTTC. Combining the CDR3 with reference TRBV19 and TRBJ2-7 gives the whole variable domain DGGITQSPKYLFRKEGQNVTLSCEQNLNHDAMYWYRQDPGQGLRLIYYSQIVNDFQKGDIAEGYSVSREKKESFPLTVTSAQKNPTAFYLCASSSTLGEGYEQYFGPGTRLTVT.

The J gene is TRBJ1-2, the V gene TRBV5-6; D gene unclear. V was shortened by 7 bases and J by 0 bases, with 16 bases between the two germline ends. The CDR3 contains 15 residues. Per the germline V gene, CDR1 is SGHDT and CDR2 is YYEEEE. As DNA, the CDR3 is TGTGCCAGCTCGCACGGGATGCCAGCTAACTATGGCTACACCTTC. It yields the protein CASSHGMPANYGYTF.